Detailed here is one TCR beta chain. The antigen is unknown. This sample stems from a study of identical twins. Study results and limitations: Alpha sequences out of frame and shared by twins had excess low generation probability. The models systematically underestimated how much out-of-frame TCR alpha was shared in monozygotic twins.

TCRdb reprocessed the 5' RACE reads via MiXCR and lists one record per CDR3 protein. Here the sample spans around 670,000 distinct CDR3 sequences, roughly 6% being singletons. The sequenced sample consisted of naive T cells sorted from blood. The receptor comes from a young man in good health.

CDR3 amino acids: CASSPEGTGGTTDTQYF. CDR3 nucleotides: TGTGCCAGCAGCCCCGAAGGGACAGGGGGTACCACAGATACGCAGTATTTT. This chain links TRBV11-3 with TRBJ2-3, with TRBD1 identical over 11 bases. J lost 2 bases, V lost 5 bases, and 9 bases had no gene match. This CDR3 contains 17 residues. Germline V gene lookup returns CDR1 SGHNT and CDR2 YENEEA.